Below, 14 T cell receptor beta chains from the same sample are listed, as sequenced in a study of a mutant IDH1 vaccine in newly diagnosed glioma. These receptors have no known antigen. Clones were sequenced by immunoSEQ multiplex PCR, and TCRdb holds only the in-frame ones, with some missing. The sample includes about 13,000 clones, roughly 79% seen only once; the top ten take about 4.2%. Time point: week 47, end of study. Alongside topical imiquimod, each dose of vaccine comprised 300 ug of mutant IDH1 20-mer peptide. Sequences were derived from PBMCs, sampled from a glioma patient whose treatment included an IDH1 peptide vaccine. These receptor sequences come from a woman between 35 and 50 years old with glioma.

CDR3 DNA: TGCGCCAGCAGCTTGGCCAGATTCCCCTACAATGAGCAGTTCTTC. This sequence encodes CASSLARFPYNEQFF. V gene TRBV5-1 combines with J gene TRBJ2-1; D unresolved. From germline, CDR1 is SGHRS and CDR2 YFSETQ. Trimming took off 0 bases at V and 2 bases at J, with 9 bases between the two ends. CDR3 length equals 15 residues. The full variable domain, in which reference TRBV5-1 and TRBJ2-1 provide the parts outside the CDR3, is KAGVTQTPRYLIKTRGQQVTLSCSPISGHRSVSWYQQTPGQGLQFLFEYFSETQRNKGNFPGRFSGRQFSNSRSEMNVSTLELGDSALYLCASSLARFPYNEQFFGPGTRLTVL.

The CDR3 nucleotides are TGTGCCAGCAGTGAGGTGGGGGTGAGCTCTGGAAACACCATATATTTT. Protein sequence: CASSEVGVSSGNTIYF. The genes are TRBV25-1 and TRBJ1-3; D is possibly TRBD1 (5 bases). Germline CDR1 and CDR2: MGHDK and SYGVNS. The V and J ends lost 3 bases and 0 bases respectively, with 12 bases between them. This CDR3 comprises 16 residues.

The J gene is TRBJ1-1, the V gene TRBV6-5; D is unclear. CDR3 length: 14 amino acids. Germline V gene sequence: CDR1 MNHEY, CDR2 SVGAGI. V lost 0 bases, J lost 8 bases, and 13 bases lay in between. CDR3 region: CASSYSRREREAFF. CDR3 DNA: TGTGCCAGCAGTTACTCGAGAAGGGAAAGGGAAGCTTTCTTT.

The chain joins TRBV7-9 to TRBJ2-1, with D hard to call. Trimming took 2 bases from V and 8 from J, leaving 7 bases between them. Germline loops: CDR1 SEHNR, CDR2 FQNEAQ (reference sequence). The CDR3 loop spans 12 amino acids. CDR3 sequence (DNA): TGTGCCAGCAGCTTACTGGGCGATGAGCAGTTCTTC. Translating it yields CASSLLGDEQFF.

CDR3 amino acids: CASSTDRGNTIYF. For the CDR3, the DNA is TGTGCCAGCAGCACCGACAGGGGAAACACCATATATTTT. The chain has TRBV2 and TRBJ1-3; D possibly corresponds to TRBD1 (6 bases). Trimming left V 6 bases short and J 4 bases short, with 10 bases between. Germline V gives CDR1 SNHLY, CDR2 FYNNEI. This CDR3 has 13 amino acids. Full variable domain (remainder filled in from reference TRBV2 and TRBJ1-3): EPEVTQTPSHQVTQMGQEVILRCVPISNHLYFYWYRQILGQKVEFLVSFYNNEISEKSEIFDDQFSVERPDGSNFTLKIRSTKLEDSAMYFCASSTDRGNTIYFGEGSWLTVV.

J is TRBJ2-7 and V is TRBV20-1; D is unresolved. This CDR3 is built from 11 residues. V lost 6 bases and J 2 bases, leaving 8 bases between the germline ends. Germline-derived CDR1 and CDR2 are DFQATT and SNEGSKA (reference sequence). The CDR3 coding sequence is TGCAGTGCCCCCTCTCCCTACGAGCAGTACTTC. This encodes CSAPSPYEQYF.

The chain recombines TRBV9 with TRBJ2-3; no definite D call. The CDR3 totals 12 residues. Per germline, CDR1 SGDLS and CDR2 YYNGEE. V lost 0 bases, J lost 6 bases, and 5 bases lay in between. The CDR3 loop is CASSVEDDTQYF. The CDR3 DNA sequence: TGTGCCAGCAGCGTAGAGGATGATACGCAGTATTTT.

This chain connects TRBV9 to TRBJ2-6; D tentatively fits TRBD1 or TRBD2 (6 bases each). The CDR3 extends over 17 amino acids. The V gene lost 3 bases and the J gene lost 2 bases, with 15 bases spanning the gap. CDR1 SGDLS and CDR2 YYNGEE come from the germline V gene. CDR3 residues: CASSALSGGPGANVLTF. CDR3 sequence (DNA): TGTGCCAGCAGCGCCTTAAGTGGGGGGCCTGGGGCCAACGTCCTGACTTTC.

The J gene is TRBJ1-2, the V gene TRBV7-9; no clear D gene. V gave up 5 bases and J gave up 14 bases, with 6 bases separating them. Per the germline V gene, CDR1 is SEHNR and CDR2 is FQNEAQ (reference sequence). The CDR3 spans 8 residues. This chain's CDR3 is CASSPLTF. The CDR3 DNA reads TGTGCCAGCAGCCCTTTAACCTTC. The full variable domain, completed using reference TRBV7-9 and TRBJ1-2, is DTGVSQNPRHKITKRGQNVTFRCDPISEHNRLYWYRQTLGQGPEFLTYFQNEAQLEKSRLLSDRFSAERPKGSFSTLEIQRTEQGDSAMYLCASSPLTFGSGTRLTVV.

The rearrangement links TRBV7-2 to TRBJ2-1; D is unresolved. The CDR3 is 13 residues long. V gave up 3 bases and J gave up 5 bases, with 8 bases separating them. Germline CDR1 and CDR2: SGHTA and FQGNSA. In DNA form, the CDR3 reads TGTGCCAGCAGCTTCTCCGCGGACAATGAGCAGTTCTTC. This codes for CASSFSADNEQFF.

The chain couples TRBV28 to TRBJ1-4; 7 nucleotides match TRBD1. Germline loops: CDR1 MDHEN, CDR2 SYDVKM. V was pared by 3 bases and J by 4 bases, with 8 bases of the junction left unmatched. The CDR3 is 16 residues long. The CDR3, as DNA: TGTGCCAGCAGTTTCCCCCGACAGGGAAATAATGAAAAACTGTTTTTT. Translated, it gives CASSFPRQGNNEKLFF. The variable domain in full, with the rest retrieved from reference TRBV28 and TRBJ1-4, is DVKVTQSSRYLVKRTGEKVFLECVQDMDHENMFWYRQDPGLGLRLIYFSYDVKMKEKGDIPEGYSVSREKKERFSLILESASTNQTSMYLCASSFPRQGNNEKLFFGSGTQLSVL.

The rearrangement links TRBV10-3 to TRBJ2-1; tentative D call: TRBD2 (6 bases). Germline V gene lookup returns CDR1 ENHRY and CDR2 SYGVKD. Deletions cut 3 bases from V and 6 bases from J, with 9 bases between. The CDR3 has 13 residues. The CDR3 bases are TGTGCCATCAGTGATGGAGGGTTCAATGAGCAGTTCTTC. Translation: CAISDGGFNEQFF.

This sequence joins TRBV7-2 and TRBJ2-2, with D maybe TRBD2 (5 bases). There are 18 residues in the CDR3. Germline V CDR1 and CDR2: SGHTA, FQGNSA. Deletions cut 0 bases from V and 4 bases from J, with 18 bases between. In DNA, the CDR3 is TGTGCCAGCAGCTTAGCGCGAGGGCGGCCCACGGGCACCGGGGAGCTGTTTTTT. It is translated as CASSLARGRPTGTGELFF.

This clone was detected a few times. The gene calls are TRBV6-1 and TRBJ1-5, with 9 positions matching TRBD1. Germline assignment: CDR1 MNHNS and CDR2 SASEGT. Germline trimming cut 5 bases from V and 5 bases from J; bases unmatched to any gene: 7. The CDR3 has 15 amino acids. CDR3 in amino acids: CASSLNRGRDQPQHF. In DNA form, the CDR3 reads TGTGCCAGCAGTCTAAACAGGGGGCGAGATCAGCCCCAGCATTTT.